The TCR beta chain described here comes from a study of blood T cell repertoires in COVID-19. Study summary: COVID-19 samples, acute and convalescent, were from the United States, Italy and Spain. Sources were T cells, B-cell-depleted T cells, or PBMCs; the material itself was cDNA or gDNA.

The CDR3 totals 11 residues. V was cut by 4 bases and J by 10 bases, with 10 bases left in between. Germline-derived CDR1 and CDR2 are ENHRY and SYGVKD. Methods used by the authors: Reference gene primers were amplified, and this amplification served to estimate nucleated cell counts. Libraries were prepared by immunoSEQ multiplex PCR; TCRdb keeps only in-frame clonotypes and omits some of them. V and J calls and clone size are those listed in that table; D and trimming were worked out from the DNA. The table lists about 190,000 clones, 85% to 90% of them singletons. Sequencing was done on a sample of peripheral blood. The gene calls are TRBV10-3 and TRBJ1-1; no reliable D call. This receptor was identified in a human donor in a cohort sampled during active COVID-19. The chain's CDR3 is CAISGGDRAFF. CDR3 nucleotide sequence: TGTGCCATCAGTGGGGGAGACCGAGCTTTCTTT.